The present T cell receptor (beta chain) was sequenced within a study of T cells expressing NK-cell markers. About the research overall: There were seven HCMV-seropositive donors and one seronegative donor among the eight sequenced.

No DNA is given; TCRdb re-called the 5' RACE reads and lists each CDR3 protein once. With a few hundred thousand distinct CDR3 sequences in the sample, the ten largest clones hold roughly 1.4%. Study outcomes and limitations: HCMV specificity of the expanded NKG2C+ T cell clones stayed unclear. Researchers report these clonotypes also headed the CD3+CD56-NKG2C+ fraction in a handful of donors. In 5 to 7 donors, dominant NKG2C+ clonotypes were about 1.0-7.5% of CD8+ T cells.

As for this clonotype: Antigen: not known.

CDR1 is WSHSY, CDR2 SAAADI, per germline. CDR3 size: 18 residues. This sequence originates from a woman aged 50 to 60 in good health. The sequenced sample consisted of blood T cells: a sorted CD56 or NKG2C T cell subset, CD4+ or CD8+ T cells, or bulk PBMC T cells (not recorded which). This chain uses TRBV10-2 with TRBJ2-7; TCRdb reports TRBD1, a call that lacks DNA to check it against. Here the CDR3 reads CASSELRPQGLVSYEQYF.